This record looks at one T cell receptor (beta chain) sequence and its context. Its target is unknown. Here immunoSEQ multiplex PCR was the method, and the copy in TCRdb shows in-frame clones only, minus some. Here the sample spans 30,000 to 40,000 clones, approximately 80% being singletons. This sample was included in a study of lymphopenia after photon versus proton radiotherapy. General study findings and limits: After lymphocyte nadir, photon-treated repertoires showed oligoclonal expansion, especially CD8+ Temra. Relative stability marked proton patients; photon patients lost diversity and naive cells. Authors raise, but do not show, better survival with proton therapy. Post-nadir TCR diversity decline inversely tracked overall survival among those who died.

The CDR3 is made up of 16 amino acids. Germline V gene lookup returns CDR1 LNHDA and CDR2 SQIVND (reference sequence). V was trimmed by 5 bases and J by 0 bases, leaving 13 bases between them. Sequenced material: peripheral blood, taken from a patient treated with proton-based radiotherapy. The TCR sequence derives from a woman in her sixties or seventies with pancreatic cancer. V and J are TRBV19 and TRBJ2-2; no clear D. CDR3 DNA sequence: TGTGCCAGTAGTCTCTCCAGCACCGCGAACACCGGGGAGCTGTTTTTT. Its translation is CASSLSSTANTGELFF.